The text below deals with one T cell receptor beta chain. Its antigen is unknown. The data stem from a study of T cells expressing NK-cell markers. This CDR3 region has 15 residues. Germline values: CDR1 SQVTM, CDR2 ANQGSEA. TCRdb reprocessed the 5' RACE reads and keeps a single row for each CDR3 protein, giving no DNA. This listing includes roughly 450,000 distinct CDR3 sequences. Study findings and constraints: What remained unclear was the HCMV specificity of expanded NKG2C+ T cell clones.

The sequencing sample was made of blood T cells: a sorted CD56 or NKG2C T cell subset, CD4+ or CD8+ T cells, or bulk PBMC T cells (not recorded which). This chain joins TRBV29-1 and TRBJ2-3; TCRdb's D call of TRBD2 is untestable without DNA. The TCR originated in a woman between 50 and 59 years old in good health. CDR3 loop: CSVELAGVGADTQYF.